The present TCR beta chain was sequenced within a study of cytomegalovirus exposure and HLA in healthy donors. Study as a whole: Of the donors genotyped, about 390 in all, 81% fell in the Caucasian-associated ancestry cluster.

Trimming cost V 4 bases and J 6 bases; bases outside gene matches: 9. CDR1 SGDLS and CDR2 YYNGEE come from the germline V gene. The CDR3 contains 15 residues. Comment on this clone: What it binds is unknown.

The PCR was carried out with 60 Vbeta primers and 13 Jbeta primers. As processed by the authors: Later, an analysis found around 80 million unique TCR beta chains, and 8.5 million to 14 million of these were shared. TCRdb keeps only in-frame clones here, not all; method: immunoSEQ multiplex PCR. The D gene and trimming were derived from the DNA, and the V and J assignments and clone size from that table. The sample contains fewer than 250,000 clones, 75% to 85% of which appear only once. Overall study results and limits: No immune exposure information besides CMV serostatus was available. Through in vitro validation, three CMV-associated chains were shown to be specific for CMV antigens.

This chain uses TRBV9 with TRBJ2-3; 9 bases match TRBD2. Sequenced sample: PBMCs. This receptor was identified in a male donor in good health and CMV-seropositive. The CDR3 region is CASSTSGGMPDTQYF. CDR3 DNA: TGTGCCAGCAGCACCAGCGGGGGGATGCCGGATACGCAGTATTTT.